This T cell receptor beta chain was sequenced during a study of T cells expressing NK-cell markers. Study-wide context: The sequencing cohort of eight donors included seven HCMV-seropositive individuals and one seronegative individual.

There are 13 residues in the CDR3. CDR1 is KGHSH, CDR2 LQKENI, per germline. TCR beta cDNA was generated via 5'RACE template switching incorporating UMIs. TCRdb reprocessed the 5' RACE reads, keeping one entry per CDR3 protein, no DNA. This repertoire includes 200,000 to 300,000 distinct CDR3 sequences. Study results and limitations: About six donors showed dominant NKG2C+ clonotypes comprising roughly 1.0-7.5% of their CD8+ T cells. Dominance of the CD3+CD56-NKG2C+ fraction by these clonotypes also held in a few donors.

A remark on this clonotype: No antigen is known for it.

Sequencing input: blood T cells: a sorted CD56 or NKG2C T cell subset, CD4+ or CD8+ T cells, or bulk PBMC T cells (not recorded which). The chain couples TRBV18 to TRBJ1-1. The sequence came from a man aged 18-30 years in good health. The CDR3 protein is CASHLTGTLEAFF.